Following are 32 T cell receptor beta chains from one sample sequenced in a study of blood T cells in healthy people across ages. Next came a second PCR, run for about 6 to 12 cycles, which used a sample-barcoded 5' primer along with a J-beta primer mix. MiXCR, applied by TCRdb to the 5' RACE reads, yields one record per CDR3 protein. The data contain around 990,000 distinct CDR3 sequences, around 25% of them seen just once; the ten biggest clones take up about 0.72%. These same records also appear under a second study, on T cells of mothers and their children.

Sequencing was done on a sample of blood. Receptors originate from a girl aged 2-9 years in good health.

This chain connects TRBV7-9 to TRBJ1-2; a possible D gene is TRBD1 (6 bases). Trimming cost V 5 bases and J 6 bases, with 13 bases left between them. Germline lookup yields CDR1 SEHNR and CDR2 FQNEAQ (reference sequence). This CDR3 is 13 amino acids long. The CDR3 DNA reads TGTGCCAGCAGCCGAGATCGACAGGATGGCTACACCTTC. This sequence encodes CASSRDRQDGYTF. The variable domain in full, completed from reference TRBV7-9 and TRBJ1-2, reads DTGVSQNPRHKITKRGQNVTFRCDPISEHNRLYWYRQTLGQGPEFLTYFQNEAQLEKSRLLSDRFSAERPKGSFSTLEIQRTEQGDSAMYLCASSRDRQDGYTFGSGTRLTVV.

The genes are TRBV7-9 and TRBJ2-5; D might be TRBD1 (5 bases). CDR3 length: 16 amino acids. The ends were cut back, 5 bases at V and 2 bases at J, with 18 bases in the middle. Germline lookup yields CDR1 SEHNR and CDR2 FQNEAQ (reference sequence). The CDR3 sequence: CASSTIQTAPQETQYF. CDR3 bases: TGTGCCAGCAGCACAATCCAGACAGCTCCTCAAGAGACCCAGTACTTC.

The CDR3 DNA follows: TGTGCCAGCAGCTTAGAGGGCAGGGAAGCAGATACGCAGTATTTT. It specifies CASSLEGREADTQYF. The genes are TRBV7-9 and TRBJ2-3, with D tentatively TRBD1 (5 bases). CDR1 and CDR2 (germline): SEHNR, FQNEAQ (reference sequence). V was cut by 1 base and J by 4 bases, with 12 bases left in between. The CDR3 covers 15 residues.

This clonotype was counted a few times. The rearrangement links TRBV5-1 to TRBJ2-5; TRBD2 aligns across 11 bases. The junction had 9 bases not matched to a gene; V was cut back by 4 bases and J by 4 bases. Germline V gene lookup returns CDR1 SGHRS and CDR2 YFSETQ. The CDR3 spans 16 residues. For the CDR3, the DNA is TGCGCCAGCAGCCCCGCACCCCTAGCGGGGGGAGAGACCCAGTACTTC. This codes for CASSPAPLAGGETQYF.

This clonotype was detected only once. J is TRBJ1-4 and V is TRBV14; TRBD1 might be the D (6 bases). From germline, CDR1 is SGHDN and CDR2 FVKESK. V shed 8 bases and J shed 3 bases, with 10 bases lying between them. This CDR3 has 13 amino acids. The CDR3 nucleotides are TGTGCCAGCCGCAAGGGGGCTAATGAAAAACTGTTTTTT. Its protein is CASRKGANEKLFF. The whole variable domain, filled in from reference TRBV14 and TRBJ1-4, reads EAGVTQFPSHSVIEKGQTVTLRCDPISGHDNLYWYRRVMGKEIKFLLHFVKESKQDESGMPNNRFLAERTGGTYSTLKVQPAELEDSGVYFCASRKGANEKLFFGSGTQLSVL.

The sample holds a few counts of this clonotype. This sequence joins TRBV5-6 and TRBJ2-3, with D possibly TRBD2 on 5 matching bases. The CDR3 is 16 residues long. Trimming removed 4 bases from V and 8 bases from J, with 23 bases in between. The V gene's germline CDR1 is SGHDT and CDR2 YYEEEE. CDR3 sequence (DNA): TGTGCCAGCAGCGTCATGGGAGTTCGAACCGGATTTACGCAGTATTTT. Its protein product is CASSVMGVRTGFTQYF. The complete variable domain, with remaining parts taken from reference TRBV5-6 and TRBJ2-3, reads DAGVTQSPTHLIKTRGQQVTLRCSPKSGHDTVSWYQQALGQGPQFIFQYYEEEERQRGNFPDRFSGHQFPNYSSELNVNALLLGDSALYLCASSVMGVRTGFTQYFGPGTRLTVL.

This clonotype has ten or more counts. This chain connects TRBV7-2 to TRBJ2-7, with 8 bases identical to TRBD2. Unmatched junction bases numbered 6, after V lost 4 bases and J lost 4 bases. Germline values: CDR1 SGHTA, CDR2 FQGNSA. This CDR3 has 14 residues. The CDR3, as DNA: TGTGCCAGCAGCTCTCGGGGGGGTACGTACGAGCAGTACTTC. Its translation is CASSSRGGTYEQYF. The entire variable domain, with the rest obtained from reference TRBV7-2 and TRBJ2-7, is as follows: GAGVSQSPSNKVTEKGKDVELRCDPISGHTALYWYRQSLGQGLEFLIYFQGNSAPDKSGLPSDRFSAERTGGSVSTLTIQRTQQEDSAVYLCASSSRGGTYEQYFGPGTRLTVT.

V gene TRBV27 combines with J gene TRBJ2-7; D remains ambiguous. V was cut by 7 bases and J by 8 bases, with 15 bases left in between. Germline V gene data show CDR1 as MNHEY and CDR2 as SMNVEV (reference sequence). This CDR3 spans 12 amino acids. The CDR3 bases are TGTGCCAGCAAATCTTCCCGTCACAAGCAGTACTTC. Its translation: CASKSSRHKQYF.

CDR3 DNA sequence: TGTGCCAGCAGTGAAGGGGGCCCAGGGGCTTCACCCCTCCACTTT. Translation: CASSEGGPGASPLHF. The rearrangement joins TRBV2 to TRBJ1-6, with D tentatively TRBD1 (6 bases). V was cut by 1 base and J by 9 bases, with 13 bases left in between. Germline CDR1 reads SNHLY; CDR2 reads FYNNEI. The length of the CDR3 is 15 residues.

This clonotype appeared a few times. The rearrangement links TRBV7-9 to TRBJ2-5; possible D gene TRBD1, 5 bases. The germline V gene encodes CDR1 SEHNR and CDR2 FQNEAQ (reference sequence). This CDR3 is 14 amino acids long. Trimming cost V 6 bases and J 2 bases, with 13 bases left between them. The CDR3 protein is CASSSNRLQETQYF. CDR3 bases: TGTGCCAGCAGTTCTAACAGGCTACAAGAGACCCAGTACTTC.

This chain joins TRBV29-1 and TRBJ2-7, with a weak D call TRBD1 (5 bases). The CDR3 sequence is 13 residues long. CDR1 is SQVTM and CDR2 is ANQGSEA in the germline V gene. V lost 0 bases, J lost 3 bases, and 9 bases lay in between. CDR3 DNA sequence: TGCAGCGTTGAAGACCGAGACAGCTACGAGCAGTACTTC. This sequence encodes CSVEDRDSYEQYF.

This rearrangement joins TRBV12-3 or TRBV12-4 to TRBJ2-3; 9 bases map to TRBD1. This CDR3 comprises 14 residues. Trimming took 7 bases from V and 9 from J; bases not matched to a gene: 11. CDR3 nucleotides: TGTGCCAGCACCGAATCGACAGGGGGTAGGACGCAGTATTTT. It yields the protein CASTESTGGRTQYF.

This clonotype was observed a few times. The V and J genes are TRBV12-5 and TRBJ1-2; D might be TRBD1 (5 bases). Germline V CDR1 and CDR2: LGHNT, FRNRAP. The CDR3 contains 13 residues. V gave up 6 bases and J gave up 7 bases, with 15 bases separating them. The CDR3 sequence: CASGAGTLGGYTF. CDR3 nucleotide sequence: TGTGCTAGTGGAGCTGGGACGCTAGGTGGCTACACCTTC.

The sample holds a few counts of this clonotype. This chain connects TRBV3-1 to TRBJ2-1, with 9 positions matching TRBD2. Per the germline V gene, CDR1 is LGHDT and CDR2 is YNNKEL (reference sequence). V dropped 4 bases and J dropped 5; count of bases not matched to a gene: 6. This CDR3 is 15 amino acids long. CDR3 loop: CASSLAGALNNEQFF. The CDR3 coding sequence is TGTGCCAGCAGCCTAGCGGGAGCCCTTAACAATGAGCAGTTCTTC.

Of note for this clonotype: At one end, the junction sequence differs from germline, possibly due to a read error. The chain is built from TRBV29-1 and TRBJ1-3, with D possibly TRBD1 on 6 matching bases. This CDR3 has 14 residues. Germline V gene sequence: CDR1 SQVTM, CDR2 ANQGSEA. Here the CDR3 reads CGVGPGVSGNTIYF. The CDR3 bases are TGCGGCGTTGGCCCAGGGGTCTCTGGAAACACCATATATTTT.

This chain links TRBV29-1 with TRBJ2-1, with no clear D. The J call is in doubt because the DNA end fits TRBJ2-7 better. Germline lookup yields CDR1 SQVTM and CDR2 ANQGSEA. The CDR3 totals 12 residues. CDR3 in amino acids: CSVEESSVEQYF. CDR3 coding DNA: TGCAGCGTTGAAGAGTCAAGCGTCGAGCAGTACTTC.

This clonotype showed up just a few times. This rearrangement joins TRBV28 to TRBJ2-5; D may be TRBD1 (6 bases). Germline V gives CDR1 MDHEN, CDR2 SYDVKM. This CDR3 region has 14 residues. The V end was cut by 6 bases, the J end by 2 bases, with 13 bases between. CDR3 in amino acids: CASRASGQQETQYF. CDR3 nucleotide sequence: TGTGCCAGCAGAGCTTCCGGACAGCAAGAGACCCAGTACTTC.

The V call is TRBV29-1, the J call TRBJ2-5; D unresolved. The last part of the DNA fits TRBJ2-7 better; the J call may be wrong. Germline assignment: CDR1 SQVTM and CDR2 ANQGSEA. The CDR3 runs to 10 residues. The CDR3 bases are TGCAGCGGCGTTTGGGACGAGCAGTACTTC. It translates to CSGVWDEQYF.

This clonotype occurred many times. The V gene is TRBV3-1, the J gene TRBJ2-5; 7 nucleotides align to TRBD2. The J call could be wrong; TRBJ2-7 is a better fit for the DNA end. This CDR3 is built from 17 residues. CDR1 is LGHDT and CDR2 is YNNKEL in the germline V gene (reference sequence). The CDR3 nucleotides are TGTGCCAGCAGCCCACTAGCAGGGCTAGCGGACTCCTACGAGCAGTACTTC. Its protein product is CASSPLAGLADSYEQYF.

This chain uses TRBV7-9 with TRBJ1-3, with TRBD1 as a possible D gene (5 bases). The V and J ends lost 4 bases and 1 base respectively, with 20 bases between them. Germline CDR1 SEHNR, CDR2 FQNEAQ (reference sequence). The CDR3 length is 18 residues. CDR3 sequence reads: CASSWRETVERSGNTIYF. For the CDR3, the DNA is TGTGCCAGCAGCTGGAGGGAGACAGTGGAGAGATCTGGAAACACCATATATTTT.

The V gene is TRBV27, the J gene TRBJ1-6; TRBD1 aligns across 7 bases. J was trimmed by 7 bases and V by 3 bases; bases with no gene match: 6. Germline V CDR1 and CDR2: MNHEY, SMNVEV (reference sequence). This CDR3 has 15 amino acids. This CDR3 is CASSLTGTANSPLHF. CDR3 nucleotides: TGTGCCAGCAGTTTGACGGGGACAGCAAATTCACCCCTCCACTTT.

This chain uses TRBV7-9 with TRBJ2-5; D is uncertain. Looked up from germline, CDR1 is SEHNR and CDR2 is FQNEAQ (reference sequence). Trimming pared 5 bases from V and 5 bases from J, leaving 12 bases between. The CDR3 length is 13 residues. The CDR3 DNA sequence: TGTGCCAGCAGCACACGACTTGGGGAGACCCAGTACTTC. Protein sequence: CASSTRLGETQYF.

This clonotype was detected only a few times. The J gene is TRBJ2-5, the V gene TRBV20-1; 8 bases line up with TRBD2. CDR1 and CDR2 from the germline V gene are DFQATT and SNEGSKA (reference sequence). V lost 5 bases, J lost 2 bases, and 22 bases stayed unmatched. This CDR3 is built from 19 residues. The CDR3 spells CSALITRQNGRANQETQYF. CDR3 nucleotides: TGCAGTGCTCTGATTACCCGACAGAACGGGAGGGCCAATCAAGAGACCCAGTACTTC.

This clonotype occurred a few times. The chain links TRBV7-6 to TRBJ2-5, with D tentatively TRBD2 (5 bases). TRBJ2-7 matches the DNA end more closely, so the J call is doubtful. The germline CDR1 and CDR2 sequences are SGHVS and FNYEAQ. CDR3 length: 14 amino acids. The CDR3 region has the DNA TGTGCCAGCAGCCGGGGATCTGGTCTCGGCGAGCAGTACTTC. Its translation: CASSRGSGLGEQYF.

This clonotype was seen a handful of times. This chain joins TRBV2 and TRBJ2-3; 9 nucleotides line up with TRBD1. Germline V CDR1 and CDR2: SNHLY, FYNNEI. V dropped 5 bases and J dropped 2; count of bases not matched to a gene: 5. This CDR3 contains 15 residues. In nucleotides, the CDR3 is TGTGCCAGCAGTACCGGGACAGGGTACACAGATACGCAGTATTTT. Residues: CASSTGTGYTDTQYF.

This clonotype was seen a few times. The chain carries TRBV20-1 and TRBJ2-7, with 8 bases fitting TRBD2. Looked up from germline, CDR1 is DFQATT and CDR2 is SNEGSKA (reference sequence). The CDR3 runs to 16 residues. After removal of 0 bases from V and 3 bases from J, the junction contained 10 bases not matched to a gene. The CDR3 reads CSARDISSGGSYEQYF. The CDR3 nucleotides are TGCAGTGCTAGAGATATTTCGAGCGGGGGAAGCTACGAGCAGTACTTC.

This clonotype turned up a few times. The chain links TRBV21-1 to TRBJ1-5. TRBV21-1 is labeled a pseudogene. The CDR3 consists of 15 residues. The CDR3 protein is CASSKHSVGSEPQHF. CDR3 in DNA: TGTGCCAGCAGCAAACACTCGGTTGGAAGTGAGCCCCAGCATTTT.

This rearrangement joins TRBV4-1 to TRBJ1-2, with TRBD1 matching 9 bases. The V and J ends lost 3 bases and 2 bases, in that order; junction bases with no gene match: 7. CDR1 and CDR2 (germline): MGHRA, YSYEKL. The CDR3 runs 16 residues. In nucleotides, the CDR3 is TGCGCCAGCAGCCAGGGGGACAGGGCGTCCAACTATGGCTACACCTTC. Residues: CASSQGDRASNYGYTF.

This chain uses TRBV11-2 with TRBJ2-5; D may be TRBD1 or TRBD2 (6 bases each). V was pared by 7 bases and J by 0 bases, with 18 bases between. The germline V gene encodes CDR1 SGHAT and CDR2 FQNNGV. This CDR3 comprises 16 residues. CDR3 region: CASTPYYGGDQETQYF. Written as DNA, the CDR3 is TGTGCCAGCACCCCATATTACGGGGGCGACCAAGAGACCCAGTACTTC.

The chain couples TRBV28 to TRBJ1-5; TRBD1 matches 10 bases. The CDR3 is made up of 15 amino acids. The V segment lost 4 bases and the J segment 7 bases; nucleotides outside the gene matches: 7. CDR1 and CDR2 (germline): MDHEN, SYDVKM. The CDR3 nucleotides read TGTGCCAGCAGTTCGCTCCGGGACAGGGGCCAGCCCCAGCATTTT. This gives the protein CASSSLRDRGQPQHF. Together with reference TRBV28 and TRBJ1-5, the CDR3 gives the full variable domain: DVKVTQSSRYLVKRTGEKVFLECVQDMDHENMFWYRQDPGLGLRLIYFSYDVKMKEKGDIPEGYSVSREKKERFSLILESASTNQTSMYLCASSSLRDRGQPQHFGDGTRLSIL.

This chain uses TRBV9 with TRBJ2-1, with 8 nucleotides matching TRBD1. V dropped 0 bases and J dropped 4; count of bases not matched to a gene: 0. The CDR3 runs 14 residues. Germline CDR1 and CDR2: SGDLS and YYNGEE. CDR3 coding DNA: TGTGCCAGCAGCGTAGGGACAGGGTACAATGAGCAGTTCTTC. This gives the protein CASSVGTGYNEQFF.

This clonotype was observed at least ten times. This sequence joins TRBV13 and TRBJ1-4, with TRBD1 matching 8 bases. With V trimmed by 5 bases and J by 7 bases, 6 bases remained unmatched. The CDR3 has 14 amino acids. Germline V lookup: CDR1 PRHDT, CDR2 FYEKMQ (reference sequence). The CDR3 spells CASSVGQGGEKLFF. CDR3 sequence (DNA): TGTGCCAGCAGCGTCGGACAGGGTGGTGAAAAACTGTTTTTT.